This T cell receptor beta chain was sequenced during a study of human T cells and chemical hapten exposure. The time point here: patch test 2, 6 weeks after DPC sensitization. Treatment reported: therapeutic diphenylcyclopropenone sensitization with weekly scalp DPC. Donors, patients with alopecia ranging from 18 to 70 years old and judged suitable for DPC, provided samples. TCRdb used MiXCR to reprocess the RACE reads, holding one entry per CDR3 protein. The sample shows about 380,000 distinct CDR3 sequences, about 6% of them seen only once. Trimming pared 2 bases from V and 3 bases from J, leaving 13 bases between. The CDR3 is made up of 16 amino acids. Germline V gene data show CDR1 as MNHEY and CDR2 as SVGAGI. General study points: Because they had alopecia, donors may respond immunologically unlike healthy people.

This clonotype was seen at least ten times. Its target is not known. This TCR came from a woman aged 18-35 years with alopecia areata. Some clones in this sample may be carry-over from other donors' samples. This material consisted of whole blood, taken in connection with sensitization to the hapten diphenylcyclopropenone (DPC). The gene calls are TRBV6-5 and TRBJ2-2; D not resolved. The CDR3 is CASSYRLQVDTGELFF. The DNA of the CDR3 is TGTGCCAGCAGTTACCGACTGCAGGTGGACACCGGGGAGCTGTTTTTT.